A single sample is the source of the 27 T cell receptor beta chains below, sequenced in a study of Graves' ophthalmopathy and Graves' hyperthyroidism. The authors amplified TCR beta CDR3 regions, and they did so from RNA transcripts for repertoire sequencing. Second-round multiplex PCR followed a first-round RT-PCR using HTBI primers. TCRdb reprocessed the multiplex PCR reads via MiXCR and lists one record per CDR3 protein. The data show 300,000 or so distinct CDR3 sequences, around a sixth seen once. The sample was peripheral blood. The source is an adult man with Graves' ophthalmopathy.

At least ten counts were recorded for this clonotype. This sequence joins TRBV27 and TRBJ2-7, with 7 nucleotides matching TRBD1. CDR3 size: 15 residues. The germline V gene has CDR1 MNHEY and CDR2 SMNVEV (reference sequence). The V and J ends lost 5 bases and 0 bases, in that order; junction bases with no gene match: 7. The CDR3 region is CASSPYRGRSYEQYF. The CDR3 bases are TGTGCCAGCAGTCCTTACAGGGGCCGCTCCTACGAGCAGTACTTC.

This clonotype came up many times. This chain uses TRBV7-8 with TRBJ2-7; 9 nucleotides match TRBD2. V was clipped by 3 bases and J by 2 bases; unmatched bases: 8. The CDR3 has 16 residues. Germline V CDR1 and CDR2: SGHVS, FQNEAQ. DNA of the CDR3: TGTGCCAGCAGCTTGCGACGCGGGAGGGCCGCCTACGAGCAGTACTTC. This translates into CASSLRRGRAAYEQYF.

There are many counts of this clonotype. This chain connects TRBV6-1 to TRBJ1-5; D ambiguous. This CDR3 is 13 amino acids long. Germline CDR1 MNHNS, CDR2 SASEGT. V lost 3 bases to trimming and J lost 0 bases, with 3 bases between them. Written as DNA, the CDR3 is TGTGCCAGCAGTGACTATAGCAATCAGCCCCAGCATTTT. Protein: CASSDYSNQPQHF.

In its sample, this clonotype was seen many times. The chain links TRBV11-2 to TRBJ1-5; D is undetermined. The CDR3 runs 16 residues. The germline gives CDR1 SGHAT, CDR2 FQNNGV. Trimming removed 0 bases at V and 7 bases at J, with 16 bases between. Written as DNA, the CDR3 is TGTGCCAGCAGCTTAGATCTCGGACGTCAGGTACAGCCCCAGCATTTT. The encoded protein is CASSLDLGRQVQPQHF.

This clonotype was observed many times. The V call is TRBV29-1, the J call TRBJ1-1, with a weak D call TRBD1 (5 bases). From germline, CDR1 is SQVTM and CDR2 ANQGSEA. This CDR3 contains 12 residues. The germline V and J ends were trimmed by 8 bases and 5 bases, with 15 bases remaining between them. The CDR3 protein is CSSDGGRTEAFF. In DNA form, the CDR3 reads TGCAGCTCGGATGGGGGTCGGACTGAAGCTTTCTTT.

This clonotype was seen many times. The chain has TRBV30 and TRBJ1-3; 8 bases are shared with TRBD1. Germline trimming cut 0 bases from V and 3 bases from J; bases unmatched to any gene: 4. The CDR3 has 15 amino acids. Germline CDR1 reads GTSNPN; CDR2 reads SVGIG (reference sequence). The CDR3 here is CAWSVPGGGGNTIYF. The CDR3 nucleotides are TGTGCCTGGAGTGTCCCAGGGGGCGGTGGAAACACCATATATTTT.

In its sample, this clonotype was seen a few times. A single base separates this from a much larger clone, so it may be a read error. The V call is TRBV5-6, the J call TRBJ2-7, with TRBD1 matching over 9 bases. Germline values: CDR1 SGHDT, CDR2 YYEEEE. The CDR3 is 16 residues long. CDR3 DNA: TGTGTCAGCAGCTCCTCAGCCGGGACAGGGACCTACGAGCAGTACTTC. Translating gives CVSSSSAGTGTYEQYF.

At least ten counts were recorded for this clonotype. CDR3 in amino acids: CASSALRAYSNQPQHF. CDR3 in DNA: TGTGCCAGCAGTGCTCTAAGGGCGTATAGCAATCAGCCCCAGCATTTT. V usage is TRBV6-1 and J usage is TRBJ1-5; no definite D call. Trimming cost V 4 bases and J 0 bases, with 13 bases left between them. The CDR3 sequence is 16 residues long. Germline values: CDR1 MNHNS, CDR2 SASEGT.

There are many counts of this clonotype. The V call is TRBV5-1, the J call TRBJ1-2; a possible D gene is TRBD1 (5 bases). Germline CDR1 reads SGHRS; CDR2 reads YFSETQ. There are 15 residues in the CDR3. V was clipped by 4 bases and J by 6 bases, with 19 bases between them. CDR3 DNA sequence: TGCGCCAGCAGCCCACGGGTCTCCAAGGGGAATGGCTACACCTTC. It yields the protein CASSPRVSKGNGYTF.

CDR3: CASSLTPRGNTGELFF. The CDR3 nucleotides read TGTGCCAGCAGCTTAACGCCCCGGGGGAACACCGGGGAGCTGTTTTTT. The chain links TRBV7-3 to TRBJ2-2, with D possibly matching TRBD2 (5 bases). The CDR3 contains 16 residues. CDR1 SGHTA and CDR2 FQGTGA come from the germline V gene. V gave up 0 bases and J gave up 1 base, with 9 bases separating them.

The chain has TRBV11-2 and TRBJ1-6; 8 positions match TRBD1. Germline CDR1 SGHAT, CDR2 FQNNGV. The CDR3 has 13 amino acids. With 2 bases clipped from V and 13 bases from J, the junction kept 4 bases outside the gene matches. The CDR3 DNA reads as TGTGCCAGCAGCTTAAGACAGGGGTTGCCCCTCCACTTT. As protein: CASSLRQGLPLHF.

This clonotype was seen once. The rearrangement links TRBV27 to TRBJ1-2; D perhaps matches TRBD1 (5 bases). This CDR3 has 11 residues. Germline V CDR1 and CDR2: MNHEY, SMNVEV (reference sequence). Trimming left V 8 bases short and J 6 bases short, with 10 bases between. CDR3 region: CASFGGDGYTF. The CDR3 DNA reads TGTGCCAGCTTCGGGGGTGATGGCTACACCTTC.

The V call is TRBV6-2 or TRBV6-3, the J call TRBJ1-2, with unresolved D. With 5 bases removed from V and 6 bases from J, the gap between germline ends came to 10 bases. The CDR3 spans 12 residues. Germline V gene data show CDR1 as MNHEY and CDR2 as SVGEGT. The CDR3 reads CASSDPPDGYTF. The CDR3 DNA is TGTGCCAGCAGTGACCCTCCAGATGGCTACACCTTC.

In its sample, this clonotype was seen many times. The chain has TRBV3-2 and TRBJ1-1; TRBD1 is taken as the D call from the table, unchecked against the DNA. TRBV3-2 is a listed pseudogene. CDR3 length equals 16 residues. The CDR3 nucleotides read TGTGCCAGCAGCCAAGCGGGACAGGAGATGAACACTGAAGCTTTCTTT. This codes for CASSQAGQEMNTEAFF.

This clonotype was picked up many times. The V call is TRBV20-1, the J call TRBJ2-7; 7 nucleotides align to TRBD2. Per the germline V gene, CDR1 is DFQATT and CDR2 is SNEGSKA (reference sequence). The CDR3 covers 14 residues. Losses at the gene ends were 4 bases for V and 2 bases for J; bases not matched to a gene: 8. In DNA, the CDR3 is TGCAGTGCTACTACTAGCGACAAACCCTACGAGCAGTACTTC. Translated: CSATTSDKPYEQYF.

The J gene is TRBJ2-7, the V gene TRBV4-2; 14 nucleotides align to TRBD2. Unmatched junction bases numbered 2, after V lost 0 bases and J lost 4 bases. The CDR3 sequence is 16 residues long. Germline assignment: CDR1 LGHNA and CDR2 YNFKEQ. The CDR3 region is CASSQEGTSGGYEQYF. In nucleotides, the CDR3 is TGTGCCAGCAGCCAAGAGGGGACTAGCGGGGGATACGAGCAGTACTTC.

This clonotype was observed at least ten times. J is TRBJ1-3 and V is TRBV4-2, with D unclear. In germline, CDR1 is LGHNA, CDR2 YNFKEQ. This CDR3 region has 16 residues. Trimming removed 0 bases at V and 4 bases at J, with 13 bases between. The CDR3: CASSQDKVGRGNTIYF. The CDR3 DNA reads TGTGCCAGCAGCCAAGATAAGGTTGGCAGGGGAAACACCATATATTTT.

This clonotype was picked up many times. The chain links TRBV5-1 to TRBJ1-5; D call uncertain. The germline CDR1 and CDR2 sequences are SGHRS and YFSETQ. This CDR3 comprises 11 residues. The V end lost 9 bases, the J end lost 7 bases, and 11 bases lay between the germline ends. The CDR3 loop is CATTQGQPQHF. The CDR3 nucleotides read TGCGCCACCACGCAAGGCCAGCCCCAGCATTTT.

This clonotype was observed at least ten times. The chain has TRBV2 and TRBJ2-7; the match to TRBD1 covers 8 bases. After removal of 3 bases from V and 2 bases from J, the junction contained 3 bases not matched to a gene. The V gene's germline CDR1 is SNHLY and CDR2 FYNNEI. This CDR3 spans 14 amino acids. The chain's CDR3 is CASSETGVTYEQYF. The CDR3 coding sequence is TGTGCCAGCAGTGAGACAGGGGTAACCTACGAGCAGTACTTC.

There are many counts of this clonotype. The V call is TRBV6-1, the J call TRBJ2-2; 14 bases align to TRBD2. Germline CDR1 and CDR2: MNHNS and SASEGT. The CDR3 extends over 17 amino acids. V trimming: 6 bases; J trimming: 5 bases; junction bases outside the gene matches: 8. CDR3 loop: CASSEGLAGVYTGELFF. CDR3 in DNA: TGTGCCAGCAGCGAGGGACTAGCGGGAGTATATACCGGGGAGCTGTTTTTT.

The table lists this clonotype with many counts. The rearrangement links TRBV6-5 to TRBJ2-4; D unresolved. The CDR3 length is 14 residues. Germline V gives CDR1 MNHEY, CDR2 SVGAGI. V was trimmed by 0 bases and J by 0 bases, leaving 3 bases between them. The CDR3 nucleotides read TGTGCCAGCAGTTACTCAGTAGCCAAAAACATTCAGTACTTC. It encodes CASSYSVAKNIQYF.

J is TRBJ1-2 and V is TRBV28; D may be TRBD1 (5 bases). With 8 bases removed from V and 0 bases from J, the gap between germline ends came to 13 bases. Germline lookup yields CDR1 MDHEN and CDR2 SYDVKM. The CDR3 totals 14 residues. The DNA for the CDR3 is TGTGCCAGCTGCCTGGGGGGACCTAACTATGGCTACACCTTC. Amino acid sequence: CASCLGGPNYGYTF.

This clonotype was observed many times. V is TRBV29-1 and J is TRBJ2-7; a weak D match, TRBD1 (6 bases). Germline CDR1 SQVTM, CDR2 ANQGSEA. The CDR3 loop spans 13 amino acids. The ends were cut back, 0 bases at V and 7 bases at J, with 13 bases in the middle. DNA of the CDR3: TGCAGCGTTGAAGAGCGGACAGTACGGGAGCAGTACTTC. It is translated as CSVEERTVREQYF.

This clonotype was counted at least ten times. The J gene is TRBJ2-7, the V gene TRBV6-2 or TRBV6-3; possibly TRBD1 for D (6 bases). The CDR3 has 12 amino acids. With 7 bases removed from V and 3 bases from J, the gap between germline ends came to 10 bases. Per germline, CDR1 MNHEY and CDR2 SVGEGT. The CDR3 bases are TGTGCCAGCAAGGACAGACTCTACGAGCAGTACTTC. This sequence encodes CASKDRLYEQYF.

The table lists this clonotype with many counts. The CDR3 coding sequence is TGTGCCAGCAGCCTGCTAGTTGGTAGTGGCTACACCTTC. Its protein is CASSLLVGSGYTF. The V and J genes are TRBV3-1 and TRBJ1-2, with unresolved D. Between the trimmed V and J ends, which lost 4 bases and 7 bases, there was a span of 13 bases. Germline V CDR1 and CDR2: LGHDT, YNNKEL (reference sequence). This CDR3 region has 13 residues. Together with reference TRBV3-1 and TRBJ1-2, the CDR3 gives the full variable domain: DTAVSQTPKYLVTQMGNDKSIKCEQNLGHDTMYWYKQDSKKFLKIMFSYNNKELIINETVPNRFSPKSPDKAHLNLHINSLELGDSAVYFCASSLLVGSGYTFGSGTRLTVV.

The chain carries TRBV6-5 and TRBJ1-2; D might be TRBD1 (5 bases). Trimming cost V 0 bases and J 6 bases, with 17 bases left between them. Germline CDR1 MNHEY, CDR2 SVGAGI. CDR3 length: 16 residues. The CDR3 bases are TGTGCCAGCAGTTACTCGAGTTCAGGGTTAATCCATGGCTACACCTTC. It is translated as CASSYSSSGLIHGYTF.

Ten or more counts support this clonotype. This rearrangement joins TRBV6-2 or TRBV6-3 to TRBJ2-5, with D possibly being TRBD1 or TRBD2 (5 bases each). Germline V gene data show CDR1 as MNHEY and CDR2 as SVGEGT. The ends were cut back, 4 bases at V and 1 base at J, with 16 bases in the middle. This CDR3 is 16 amino acids long. The CDR3 loop reads CASSSARDLGQETQYF. The CDR3 DNA is TGTGCCAGCAGTTCCGCCAGGGACCTGGGCCAAGAGACCCAGTACTTC.